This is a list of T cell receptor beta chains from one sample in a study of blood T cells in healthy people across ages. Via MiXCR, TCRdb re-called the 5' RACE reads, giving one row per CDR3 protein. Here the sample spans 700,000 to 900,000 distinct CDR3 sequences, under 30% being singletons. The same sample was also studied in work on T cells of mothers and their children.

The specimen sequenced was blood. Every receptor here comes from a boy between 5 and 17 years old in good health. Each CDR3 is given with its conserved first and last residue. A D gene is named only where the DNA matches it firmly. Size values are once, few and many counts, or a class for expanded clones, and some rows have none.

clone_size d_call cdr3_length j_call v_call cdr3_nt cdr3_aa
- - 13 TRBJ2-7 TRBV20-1 TGCAGTGCTAGGGTCGGAACCTCCTACGAGCAGTACTTC CSARVGTSYEQYF
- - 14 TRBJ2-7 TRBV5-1 TGCGCCAGCAGCCCGACAGCCTCCTCCTACGAGCAGTACTTC CASSPTASSYEQYF
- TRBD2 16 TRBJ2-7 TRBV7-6 TGTGCCAGCAGCTCGGGACTAGCGGGGGGTTTATACGAGCAGTACTTC CASSSGLAGGLYEQYF
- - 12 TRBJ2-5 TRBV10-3 TGTGCCACCAGTGAGTCGACGGAGACCCAGTACTTC CATSESTETQYF
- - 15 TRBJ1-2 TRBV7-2 TGTGCCAGCAGCTACACACGCATTTCGGGCGCTGGCTACACCTTC CASSYTRISGAGYTF
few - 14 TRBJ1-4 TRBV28 TGTGCCAGCAGTTCCCTAGGATGGGGCGAAAAACTGTTTTTT CASSSLGWGEKLFF
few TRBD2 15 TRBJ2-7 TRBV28 TGTGCCAGCAGTTTGCTAGCGGGGGGGCCGTGGGGGCAGTACTTC CASSLLAGGPWGQYF
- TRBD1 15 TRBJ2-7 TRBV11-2 TGTGCCAGCAGACCTAACAGGGGGCTAGACTACGAGCAGTACTTC CASRPNRGLDYEQYF
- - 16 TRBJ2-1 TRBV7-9 TGTGCCAGCAGCCAGGCCGCAGGGACCATATCCAATGAGCAGTTCTTC CASSQAAGTISNEQFF
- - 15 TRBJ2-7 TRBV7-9 TGTGCCAGCAGCTCCACGAGGGAGGAAGCCTACGAGCAGTACTTC CASSSTREEAYEQYF
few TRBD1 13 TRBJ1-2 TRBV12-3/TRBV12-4 TGTGCCAGCAGACCGGGACAGGAGGGTGGCTACACCTTC CASRPGQEGGYTF
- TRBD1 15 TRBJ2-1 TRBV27 TGTGCCAGCAGTTTGAACAGGGGGTGGGACAATGAGCAGTTCTTC CASSLNRGWDNEQFF
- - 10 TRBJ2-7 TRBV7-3 TGTGCCCTGCTATCCTACGAGCAGTACTTC CALLSYEQYF
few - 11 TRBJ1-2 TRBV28 TGTGCCAGCAGCCAGAAATATGGCTACACCTTC CASSQKYGYTF
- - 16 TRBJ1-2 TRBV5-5 TGTGCCAGCAGCCCCCTGGGGACCCAGACTAACTATGGCTACACCTTC CASSPLGTQTNYGYTF
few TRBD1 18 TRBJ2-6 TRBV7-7 TGTGCCAGCAGCCCAGGGACAGGGCCTTTCTCTGGGGCCAACGTCCTGACTTTC CASSPGTGPFSGANVLTF
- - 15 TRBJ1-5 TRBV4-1 TGCGCCAGCAGCCAAGATGTCGGGGGCTGGCAGCCCCAGCATTTT CASSQDVGGWQPQHF
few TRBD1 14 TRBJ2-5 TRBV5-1 TGCGCCAGCAGCTCGACAGGGGGCATGGAGACCCAGTACTTC CASSSTGGMETQYF
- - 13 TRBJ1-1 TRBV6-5 TGTGCCAGCGGCATTACATATGGGACTGAAGCTTTCTTT CASGITYGTEAFF
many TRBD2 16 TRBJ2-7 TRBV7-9 TGTGCCAGCAGCCTCGTGACTAGCGGGGCCTCCTACGAGCAGTACTTC CASSLVTSGASYEQYF
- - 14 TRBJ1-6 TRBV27 TGTGCCAGCAGCCCAAACAGGGATAATTCACCCCTCCACTTT CASSPNRDNSPLHF
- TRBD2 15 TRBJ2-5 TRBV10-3 TGTGCCATCAGTGATAGCGGGGGGCAGAAAGAGACCCAGTACTTC CAISDSGGQKETQYF
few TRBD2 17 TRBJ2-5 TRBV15 TGTGCCACCAGCAGAGAACTAAGCGGGGGGAGGCCAGAGACCCAGTACTTC CATSRELSGGRPETQYF
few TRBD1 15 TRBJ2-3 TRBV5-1 TGCGCCAGCAGCACATACAGGGGACGTACAGATACGCAGTATTTT CASSTYRGRTDTQYF
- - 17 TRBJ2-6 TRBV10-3 TGTGCCATCAGTGAGTCACTATACCTTTCTGGGGCCAACGTCCTGACTTTC CAISESLYLSGANVLTF
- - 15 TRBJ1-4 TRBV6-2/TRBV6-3 TGTGCCAGCAGTTGGAACCGGGCAACTAATGAAAAACTGTTTTTT CASSWNRATNEKLFF
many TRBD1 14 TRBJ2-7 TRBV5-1 TGTGCCAGCTCACTCGGACAGGGCCTATACGAGCAGTACTTC CASSLGQGLYEQYF
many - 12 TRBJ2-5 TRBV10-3 TGTGCCATCAGTGAGTTGGGAGAGACCCAGTACTTC CAISELGETQYF
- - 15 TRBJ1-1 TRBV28 TGTGCCAGCAGTTTTCCGGATCCCTCGGGGCCTGAAGCTTTCTTT CASSFPDPSGPEAFF
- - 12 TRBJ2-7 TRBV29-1 TGCAGCGTTGAGAGTACGGACTACGAGCAGTACTTC CSVESTDYEQYF
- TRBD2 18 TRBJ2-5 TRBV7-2 TGTGCCAGCAGCTTAGAAGTATGGCTAGCGGGAGTCCAAGAGACCCAGTACTTC CASSLEVWLAGVQETQYF
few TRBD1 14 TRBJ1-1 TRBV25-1 TGTGCCAGCAGTGAACAGGGGGGGGGCACTGAAGCTTTCTTT CASSEQGGGTEAFF